Here is one T cell receptor beta chain with its context. Its antigen is undetermined. Alopecia areata patients had lesional scalp punch biopsies and peripheral blood taken from them. The data stem from a study of CD8+ T cells in alopecia areata. General study findings and limits: Scalp lesions, especially in alopecia totalis/universalis, had higher clonality than normal scalp.

V was clipped by 5 bases and J by 9 bases; unmatched bases: 14. Germline V CDR1 and CDR2: SGHNT, YYREEE (reference sequence). CDR3 length: 16 residues. The sequencing template was cDNA reverse transcribed from extracted RNA. Produced via immunoSEQ multiplex PCR; TCRdb's table is partial and in-frame only. The data contain some 210,000 clones, 57% of them singletons. The clonotype was recovered from a human donor with alopecia areata. The chain joins TRBV5-4 to TRBJ2-1; TRBD2 matches 10 bases. The sequencing here drew on CD4+ T cells sorted from blood, taken at week 0. The CDR3 sequence is CASSSGGLAGVLEQFF. DNA for the CDR3: TGTGCCAGCAGTTCGGGTGGGCTAGCGGGAGTACTTGAGCAGTTCTTC.